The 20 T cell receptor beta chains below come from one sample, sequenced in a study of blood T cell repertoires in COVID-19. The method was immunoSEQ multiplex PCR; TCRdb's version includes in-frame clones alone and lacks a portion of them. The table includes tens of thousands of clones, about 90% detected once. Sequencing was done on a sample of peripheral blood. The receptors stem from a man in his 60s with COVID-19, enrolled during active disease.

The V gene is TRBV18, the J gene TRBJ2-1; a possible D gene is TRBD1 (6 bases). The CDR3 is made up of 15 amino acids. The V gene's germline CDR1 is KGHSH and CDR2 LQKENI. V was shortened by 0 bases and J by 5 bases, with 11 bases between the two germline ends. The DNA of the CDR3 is TGTGCCAGCTCACCACCGTCACAGGGTAACAATGAGCAGTTCTTC. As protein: CASSPPSQGNNEQFF.

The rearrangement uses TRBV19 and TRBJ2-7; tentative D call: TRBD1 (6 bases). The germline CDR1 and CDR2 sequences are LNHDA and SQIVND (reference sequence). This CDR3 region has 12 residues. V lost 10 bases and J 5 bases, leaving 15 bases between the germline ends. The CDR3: CATQGGFHEQYF. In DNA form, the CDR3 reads TGTGCCACCCAAGGGGGTTTCCACGAGCAGTACTTC.

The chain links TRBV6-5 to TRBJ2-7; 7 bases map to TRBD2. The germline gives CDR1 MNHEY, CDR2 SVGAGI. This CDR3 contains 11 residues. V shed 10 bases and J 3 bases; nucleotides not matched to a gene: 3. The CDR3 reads CATVAGYEQYF. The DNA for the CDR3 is TGTGCCACAGTAGCGGGCTACGAGCAGTACTTC.

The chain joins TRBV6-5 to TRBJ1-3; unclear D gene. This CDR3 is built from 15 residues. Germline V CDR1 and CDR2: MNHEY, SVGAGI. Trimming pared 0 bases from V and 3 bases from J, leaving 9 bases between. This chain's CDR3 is CASSYSPGSGNTIYF. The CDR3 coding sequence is TGTGCCAGCAGTTACTCGCCCGGGAGTGGAAACACCATATATTTT.

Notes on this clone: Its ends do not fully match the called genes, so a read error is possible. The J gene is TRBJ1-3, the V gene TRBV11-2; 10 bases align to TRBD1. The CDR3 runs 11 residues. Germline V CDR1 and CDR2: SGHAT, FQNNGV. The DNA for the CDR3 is TGTGCCAGCAGCCGAGGGACAGGGGCAGATTTT. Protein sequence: CASSRGTGADF.

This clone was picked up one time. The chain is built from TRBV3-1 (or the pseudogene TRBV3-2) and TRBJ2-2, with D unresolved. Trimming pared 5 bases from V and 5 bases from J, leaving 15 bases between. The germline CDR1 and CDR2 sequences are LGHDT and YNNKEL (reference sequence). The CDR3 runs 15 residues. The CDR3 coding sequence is TGTGCCAGCAGCTATATGTTGGCGAGGACCGGGGAGCTGTTTTTT. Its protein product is CASSYMLARTGELFF.

In nucleotides, the CDR3 is TGTGCCACCAGTGATCCCCGGGGGGGTGACACAGATACGCAGTATTTT. Translated, it gives CATSDPRGGDTDTQYF. The rearrangement links TRBV24-1 to TRBJ2-3, with 8 positions matching TRBD2. After removal of 3 bases from V and 2 bases from J, the junction contained 6 bases not matched to a gene. In germline, CDR1 is KGHDR, CDR2 SFDVKD. The CDR3 is made up of 16 amino acids.

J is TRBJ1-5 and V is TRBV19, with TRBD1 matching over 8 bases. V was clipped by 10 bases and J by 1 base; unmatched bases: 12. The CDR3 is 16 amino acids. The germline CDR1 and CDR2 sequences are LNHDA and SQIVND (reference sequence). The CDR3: CATRDRKTGSNQPQHF. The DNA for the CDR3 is TGTGCCACTCGGGACAGGAAAACAGGGAGCAATCAGCCCCAGCATTTT. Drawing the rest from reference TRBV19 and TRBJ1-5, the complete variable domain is DGGITQSPKYLFRKEGQNVTLSCEQNLNHDAMYWYRQDPGQGLRLIYYSQIVNDFQKGDIAEGYSVSREKKESFPLTVTSAQKNPTAFYLCATRDRKTGSNQPQHFGDGTRLSIL.

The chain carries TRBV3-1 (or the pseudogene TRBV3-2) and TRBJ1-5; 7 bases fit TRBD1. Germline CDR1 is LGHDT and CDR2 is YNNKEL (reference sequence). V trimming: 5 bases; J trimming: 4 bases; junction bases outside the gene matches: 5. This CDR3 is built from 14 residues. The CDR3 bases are TGTGCCAGCAGCGGAGGGACAGTGAATCAGCCCCAGCATTTT. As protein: CASSGGTVNQPQHF.

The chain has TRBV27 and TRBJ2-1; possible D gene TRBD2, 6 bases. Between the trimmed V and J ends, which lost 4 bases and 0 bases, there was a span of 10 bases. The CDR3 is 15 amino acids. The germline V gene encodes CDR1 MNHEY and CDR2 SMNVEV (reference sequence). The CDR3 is CASSWGVSSYNEQFF. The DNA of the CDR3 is TGTGCCAGCAGTTGGGGGGTTAGCTCCTACAATGAGCAGTTCTTC.

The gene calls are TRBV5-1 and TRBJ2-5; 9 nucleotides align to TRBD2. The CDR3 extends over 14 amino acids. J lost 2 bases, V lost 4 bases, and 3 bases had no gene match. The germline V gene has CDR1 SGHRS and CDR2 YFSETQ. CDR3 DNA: TGCGCCAGCAGCCGGACTAGCGATCAAGAGACCCAGTACTTC. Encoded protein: CASSRTSDQETQYF.

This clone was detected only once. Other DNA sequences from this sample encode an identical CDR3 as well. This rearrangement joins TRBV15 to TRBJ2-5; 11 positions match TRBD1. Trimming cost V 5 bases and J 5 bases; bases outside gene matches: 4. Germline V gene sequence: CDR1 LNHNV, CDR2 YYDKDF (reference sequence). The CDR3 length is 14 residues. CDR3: CATSEDRGQETQYF. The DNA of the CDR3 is TGTGCCACCAGCGAGGACAGGGGGCAGGAGACCCAGTACTTC. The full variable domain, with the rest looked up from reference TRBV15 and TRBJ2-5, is DAMVIQNPRYQVTQFGKPVTLSCSQTLNHNVMYWYQQKSSQAPKLLFHYYDKDFNNEADTPDNFQSRRPNTSFCFLDIRSPGLGDTAMYLCATSEDRGQETQYFGPGTRLLVL.

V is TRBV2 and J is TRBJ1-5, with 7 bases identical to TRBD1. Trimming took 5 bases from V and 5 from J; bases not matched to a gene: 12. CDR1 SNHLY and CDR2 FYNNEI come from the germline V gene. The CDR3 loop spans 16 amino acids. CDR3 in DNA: TGTGCCAGCAGTACTGACAGGGTCTTGAGTTATCAGCCCCAGCATTTT. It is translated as CASSTDRVLSYQPQHF.

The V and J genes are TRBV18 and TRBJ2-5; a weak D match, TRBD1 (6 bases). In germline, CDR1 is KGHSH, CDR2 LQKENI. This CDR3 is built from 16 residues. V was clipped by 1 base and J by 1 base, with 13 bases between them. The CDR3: CASSPLLGAVQETQYF. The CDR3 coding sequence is TGTGCCAGCTCACCACTGTTGGGGGCCGTCCAAGAGACCCAGTACTTC.

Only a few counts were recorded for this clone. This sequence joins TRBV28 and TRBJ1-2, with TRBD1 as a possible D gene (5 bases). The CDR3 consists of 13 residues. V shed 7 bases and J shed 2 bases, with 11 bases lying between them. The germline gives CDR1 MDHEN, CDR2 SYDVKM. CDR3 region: CASNRQSNYGYTF. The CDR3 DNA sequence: TGTGCCAGCAACCGACAGAGCAACTATGGCTACACCTTC.

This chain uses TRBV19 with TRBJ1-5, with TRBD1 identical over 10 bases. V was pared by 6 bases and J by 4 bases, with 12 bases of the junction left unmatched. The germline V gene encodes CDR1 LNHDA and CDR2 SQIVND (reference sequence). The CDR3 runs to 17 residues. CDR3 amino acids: CASSRRDRGRENQPQHF. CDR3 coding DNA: TGTGCCAGTAGCCGACGGGACAGGGGTAGGGAGAATCAGCCCCAGCATTTT.

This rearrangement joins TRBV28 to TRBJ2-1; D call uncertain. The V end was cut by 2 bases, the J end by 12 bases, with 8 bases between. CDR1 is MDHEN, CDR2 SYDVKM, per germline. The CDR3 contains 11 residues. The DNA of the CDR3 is TGTGCCAGCAGTTTAGGTCCGGGGCAGTTCTTC. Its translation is CASSLGPGQFF. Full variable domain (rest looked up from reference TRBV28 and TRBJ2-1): DVKVTQSSRYLVKRTGEKVFLECVQDMDHENMFWYRQDPGLGLRLIYFSYDVKMKEKGDIPEGYSVSREKKERFSLILESASTNQTSMYLCASSLGPGQFFGPGTRLTVL.

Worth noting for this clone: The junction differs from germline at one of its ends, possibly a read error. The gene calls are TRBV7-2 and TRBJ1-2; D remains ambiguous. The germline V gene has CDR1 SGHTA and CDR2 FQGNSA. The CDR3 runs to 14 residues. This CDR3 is CASSLEMLDYRYTF. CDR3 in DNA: TGTGCCAGCAGCTTAGAAATGCTGGACTATCGCTACACCTTC. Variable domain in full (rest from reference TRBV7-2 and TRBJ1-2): GAGVSQSPSNKVTEKGKDVELRCDPISGHTALYWYRQSLGQGLEFLIYFQGNSAPDKSGLPSDRFSAERTGGSVSTLTIQRTQQEDSAVYLCASSLEMLDYRYTFGSGTRLTVV.

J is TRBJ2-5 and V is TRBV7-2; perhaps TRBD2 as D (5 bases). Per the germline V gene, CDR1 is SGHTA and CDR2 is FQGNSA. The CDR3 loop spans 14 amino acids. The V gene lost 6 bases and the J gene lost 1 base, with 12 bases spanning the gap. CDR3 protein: CASRASSGQETQYF. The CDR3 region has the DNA TGTGCCAGCAGAGCTTCGAGCGGCCAAGAGACCCAGTACTTC.

This chain's CDR3 is CATSPGPQANEKLFF. DNA of the CDR3: TGTGCCACCAGCCCTGGGCCCCAGGCTAATGAAAAACTGTTTTTT. This chain links TRBV24-1 with TRBJ1-4; no firm D call. Germline CDR1 reads KGHDR; CDR2 reads SFDVKD. This CDR3 is 15 amino acids long. V was pared by 7 bases and J by 3 bases, with 14 bases between.